Included here is one T cell receptor beta chain sequence, with context. The target of this receptor is not known. It has no much larger one-base neighbor in the sample; base qualities were not kept. The sample originates from a study of blood T cell repertoires in COVID-19 (dated by TCRdb to 2020 to 2022). Some background on the complete study: The collaborator samples originated in the United States, Italy and Spain and spanned the acute and convalescent phases of COVID-19. The prospective study material was composed of cDNA or gDNA derived from T cells, B-cell-depleted T cells, or PBMCs. The dataset comprised deeply sampled blood TCRbeta repertoires from subjects exposed to, actively infected with, or recovered from COVID-19. A freely available public database, intended as a resource for researchers studying the immune response to SARS-CoV-2, is where the repertoires were released. Samples were obtained from the ongoing ImmuneRACE study (first 160 participants) and from 1,254 subjects provided by 6 global collaborators. A de-identified subject ID, COVID-19 status, age in years and sex were almost always included in the sample metadata. Where HLA class I and class II types were available, the types were taken from metadata supplied by the sample provider, not from assay-based typing. Summary of the overall study and its limitations: The quantity of clinical and demographic metadata differed by source and by participant and was supplied without curation.

In the prospective study, participants were roughly 18 to 90 years old, resided in about two dozen geographic areas of the United States, and were enrolled through a virtual design. To assign participants to cohorts, the prospective study relied on clinical history that participants themselves reported in a screening survey and a study questionnaire. In the prospective study, mobile phlebotomists collected whole blood, serum and a nasopharyngeal or oropharyngeal swab from each participant. Prospective study participants could optionally give additional blood draws and questionnaires over an approximately 2-month period. Before DNA extraction, prospective study blood samples were shipped either frozen or at room temperature. The immunoSEQ Assay, a bias-controlled multiplex PCR, was used to amplify TCRbeta CDR3 regions from genomic DNA. In the paper's pipeline: Within the assay, amplification of reference gene primers was used to estimate how many nucleated cells each sample contained. Sequence reads were collapsed and filtered to measure the absolute abundance of every unique TCRbeta CDR3 rearrangement. For each sample, productive Simpson clonality was calculated as the square root of Simpson's diversity index over productive rearrangements. TCRdb carries this immuneACCESS record with in-frame sequences only. Its versions omit some clonotypes, under half of them owing to an unresolved V gene in the studies checked, with the rest unexplained. D and trimming come from the DNA, and the V and J calls and clone size come from that table. The sample table contains about 270,000 clones; only one count was recorded for about 87% of them. About 4% of the sample is taken by the ten largest.

What was sequenced was PBMCs or T cells enriched from blood (not recorded which). The source is a woman in her thirties with acute COVID-19.

The DNA sequence is given as TGTGCCAGTATGACGACTAGCGGATTCTACGAGCAGTACTTC. It is translated as CASMTTSGFYEQYF. The sequence joins TRBV6-5 to TRBJ2-7; 9 bases in between match TRBD2. The germline V gene specifies MNHEY as CDR1 and SVGAGI as CDR2. The V end gives up 9 bases and the J end 3 bases, leaving 9 bases in the junction not matched to a gene. From the cysteine up to the phenylalanine, the CDR3 has a length of 14 residues. Kept here is only the CDR3 DNA, which spans 42 bases and is read in frame from base 1.